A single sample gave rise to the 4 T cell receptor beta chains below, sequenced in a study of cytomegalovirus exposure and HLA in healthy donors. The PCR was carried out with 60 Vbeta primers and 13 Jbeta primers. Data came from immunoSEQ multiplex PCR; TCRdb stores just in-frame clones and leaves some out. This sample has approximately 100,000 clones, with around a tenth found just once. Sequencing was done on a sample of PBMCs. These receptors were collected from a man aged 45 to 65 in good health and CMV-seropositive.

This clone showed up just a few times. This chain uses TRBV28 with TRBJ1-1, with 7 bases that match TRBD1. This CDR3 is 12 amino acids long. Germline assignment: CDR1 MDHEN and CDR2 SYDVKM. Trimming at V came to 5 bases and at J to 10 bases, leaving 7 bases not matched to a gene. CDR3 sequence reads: CASSLTQGGAFF. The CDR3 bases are TGTGCCAGCAGTCTCACCCAGGGGGGAGCTTTCTTT.

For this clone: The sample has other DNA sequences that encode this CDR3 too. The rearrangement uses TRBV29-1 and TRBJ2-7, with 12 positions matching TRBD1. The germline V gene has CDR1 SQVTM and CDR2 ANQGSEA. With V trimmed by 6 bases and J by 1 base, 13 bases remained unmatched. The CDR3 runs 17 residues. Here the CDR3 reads CSVQLRDRGPGSYEQYF. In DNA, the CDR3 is TGCAGCGTGCAACTCCGGGACAGGGGGCCCGGATCCTACGAGCAGTACTTC.

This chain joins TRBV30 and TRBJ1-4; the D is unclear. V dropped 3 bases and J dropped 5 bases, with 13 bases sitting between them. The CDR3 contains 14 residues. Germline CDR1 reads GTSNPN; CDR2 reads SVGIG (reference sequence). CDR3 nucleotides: TGTGCCTGGAGGAACAGCGGAAACAATGAAAAACTGTTTTTT. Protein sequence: CAWRNSGNNEKLFF.

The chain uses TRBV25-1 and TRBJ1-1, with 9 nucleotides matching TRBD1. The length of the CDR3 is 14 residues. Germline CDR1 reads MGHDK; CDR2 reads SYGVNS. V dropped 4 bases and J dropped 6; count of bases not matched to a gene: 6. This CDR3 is CASSGTGEVAEAFF. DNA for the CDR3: TGTGCCAGCAGTGGGACAGGGGAAGTTGCTGAAGCTTTCTTT.